The 26 T cell receptor beta chains listed next were all sequenced from one sample in a study of T cell clonality in common variable immunodeficiency. These receptors have no identified antigens. Assay used: immunoSEQ multiplex PCR; TCRdb lists only in-frame clones, some missing. This listing includes 15,000 to 17,000 clones. Study results and caveats: Reportedly, TCR beta sequences from common variable immunodeficiency showed fewer deletions and N-nucleotide insertions.

The material sequenced was peripheral blood mononuclear cells. These receptor sequences come from a human donor with common variable immunodeficiency.

On this clone itself: The CDR3 end falls 3 residues outside the read, so it is completed with the germline J gene. The rearrangement joins TRBV7-3 to TRBJ1-3; D is perhaps TRBD1 (5 bases). Deletions cut 6 bases from V and 3 bases from J, with 12 bases between. Germline V lookup: CDR1 SGHTA, CDR2 FQGTGA. The CDR3 extends over 14 amino acids. The covered CDR3 bases are TGTGCCAGCAGTCCGACGGGGGATGGAAACACC. The encoded protein is CASSPTGDGNT. In full, the CDR3 reads CASSPTGDGNTIYF.

Points on this clone: The missing CDR3 end, 3 residues past where the read stops, is filled in from the germline J gene. The chain combines TRBV30 with TRBJ1-6, with 8 bases that match TRBD1. This CDR3 spans 15 amino acids. Germline assignment: CDR1 GTSNPN and CDR2 SVGIG (reference sequence). J gave up 7 bases and V 3 bases, and 8 bases lay outside the gene matches. Incomplete CDR3 DNA: TGTGCCTGGAGCGGGGGTGACAGGGGAAATTCACCC. This sequence encodes CAWSGGDRGNSP. Given in full, the CDR3 is CAWSGGDRGNSPLHF.

In regard to this clone: The read gets to within 3 residues of the CDR3 end, and the germline J gene fills in the rest. The chain uses TRBV10-1 and TRBJ2-5; D call uncertain. The CDR3 is 14 residues long. V was pared by 2 bases and J by 3 bases, with 10 bases between. CDR1 WNHNN and CDR2 SYGVQD come from the germline V gene (reference sequence). This chain's CDR3 is CASSEMASEETQYF. Incomplete CDR3 DNA: TGCGCCAGCAGTGAGATGGCTTCAGAAGAGACC.

Remarks on this clone: The CDR3 end lies 3 residues beyond the end of the read and is filled in from the germline J gene. The V and J genes are TRBV20-1 and TRBJ2-5; unclear D gene. The V end lost 3 bases, the J end lost 5 bases, and 4 bases lay between the germline ends. This CDR3 has 10 residues. Germline V gene lookup returns CDR1 DFQATT and CDR2 SNEGSKA (reference sequence). CDR3 protein: CSASQETQYF. The covered CDR3 bases are TGCAGTGCTAGTCAGGAGACC.

Details on this clone: The CDR3 end is not reached by the read, which stops 3 residues before it; the germline J gene fills it in. The chain recombines TRBV7-2 with TRBJ1-2; unclear D gene. The CDR3 has 11 amino acids. Germline values: CDR1 SGHTA, CDR2 FQGNSA. CDR3 loop: CASSPLRRYTF. Incomplete CDR3 DNA: TGTGCCAGCAGCCCCCTGCGGCGC.

Turning to this clone: The read halts 3 residues ahead of the CDR3 end, with the missing end drawn from the germline J gene. The chain uses TRBV5-1 and TRBJ2-1; D might be TRBD1 (6 bases). V was pared by 4 bases and J by 8 bases, with 13 bases between. This CDR3 comprises 13 residues. The germline V gene has CDR1 SGHRS and CDR2 YFSETQ. CDR3 region: CASSIRQADEQFF. CDR3 DNA (partial): TGCGCCAGCAGCATCCGACAGGCTGATGAG.

For this clone: The read terminates 3 residues before the CDR3 end, so the remaining end is supplied by the germline J gene. The chain employs TRBV5-1 and TRBJ2-3; 7 bases match TRBD1. This CDR3 contains 14 residues. The germline CDR1 and CDR2 sequences are SGHRS and YFSETQ. Trimming cost V 7 bases and J 7 bases; bases outside gene matches: 12. CDR3 DNA, as far as it was read: TGCGCCAGCCGACCGGGACAGAACCTATATACG. Translation: CASRPGQNLYT. In full, the CDR3 is CASRPGQNLYTQYF.

To note about this clone: The read terminates 3 residues before the CDR3 end, so the remaining end is supplied by the germline J gene. This chain links TRBV19 with TRBJ1-5, with D possibly matching TRBD1 (6 bases). Germline loops: CDR1 LNHDA, CDR2 SQIVND (reference sequence). Trimming stripped 2 bases from V and 6 bases from J, with 11 bases between. The CDR3 has 14 residues. The chain's CDR3 is CASSISRGGQPQHF. Partial CDR3 DNA: TGTGCCAGTAGTATATCCAGGGGAGGTCAGCCC.

Remarks on this clone: Read sequence stops 3 residues before the CDR3 end, and the germline J gene provides the missing end. This sequence joins TRBV7-8 and TRBJ2-5, with 7 bases aligning to TRBD1. V lost 1 base to trimming and J lost 4 bases; unmatched junction nucleotides: 3. Germline V gene lookup returns CDR1 SGHVS and CDR2 FQNEAQ. This CDR3 spans 14 amino acids. CDR3 DNA (partial): TGTGCCAGCAGCTTAGGGAAGGGGGCAGAGACC. Its translation: CASSLGKGAET. The whole CDR3 sequence reads CASSLGKGAETQYF.

Concerning this clone itself: The read gets to within 3 residues of the CDR3 end, and the germline J gene fills in the rest. The gene calls are TRBV20-1 and TRBJ2-5, with D unresolved. CDR1 and CDR2 from the germline V gene are DFQATT and SNEGSKA (reference sequence). The CDR3 has 12 amino acids. Trimming took off 6 bases at V and 1 base at J, with 9 bases between the two ends. The CDR3 protein is CSAERTQETQYF. The CDR3 DNA, read in part, is TGCAGTGCGGAGCGTACCCAAGAGACC.

With respect to this clone: The CDR3 extends 3 residues past the end of the read, so its final part is completed from the germline J gene. The rearrangement joins TRBV30 to TRBJ1-6; 12 positions match TRBD1. This CDR3 has 15 residues. Trimming at V came to 0 bases and at J to 10 bases, leaving 4 bases not matched to a gene. Germline V gene sequence: CDR1 GTSNPN, CDR2 SVGIG (reference sequence). CDR3 region: CAWSVTGQGASPLHF. The part of the CDR3 DNA that was read is TGTGCCTGGAGTGTAACGGGACAGGGGGCCTCACCC.

About this clone itself: Read sequence stops 3 residues before the CDR3 end, and the germline J gene provides the missing end. This rearrangement joins TRBV6-1 to TRBJ1-2; 7 nucleotides line up with TRBD1. Germline V gives CDR1 MNHNS, CDR2 SASEGT. V lost 4 bases and J lost 7; bases outside the gene matches: 9. There are 14 residues in the CDR3. CDR3 bases read: TGTGCCAGCAGTGCAAACAGGGGCCGGAGTGGC. Translation: CASSANRGRSG. The complete CDR3 sequence is CASSANRGRSGYTF.

A remark on this clone: The CDR3 end is not reached by the read, which stops 3 residues before it; the germline J gene fills it in. The V call is TRBV5-1, the J call TRBJ1-3, with a tentative D call TRBD1 (5 bases). Germline lookup yields CDR1 SGHRS and CDR2 YFSETQ. The CDR3 loop spans 18 amino acids. Between the trimmed V and J ends, which lost 4 bases and 0 bases, there was a span of 20 bases. CDR3 DNA, as far as it was read: TGCGCCAGCAGCCCGGACATCTCCCAACCCCGCTCTGGAAACACC. The encoded protein is CASSPDISQPRSGNT. The full CDR3 protein reads CASSPDISQPRSGNTIYF.

For this clone: The read halts 3 residues ahead of the CDR3 end, with the missing end drawn from the germline J gene. This chain uses TRBV5-5 with TRBJ1-5; D might be TRBD1 (5 bases). The CDR3 has 14 amino acids. CDR1 and CDR2 from the germline V gene are SGHKS and YYEKEE (reference sequence). V gave up 3 bases and J gave up 2 bases, with 9 bases separating them. CDR3 DNA, as far as it was read: TGTGCCAGCAGCTGGGGCGGAGGCAATCAGCCC. Protein sequence: CASSWGGGNQP. The entire CDR3 protein is CASSWGGGNQPQHF.

Remarks on this clone: The read terminates 3 residues before the CDR3 end, so the remaining end is supplied by the germline J gene. The chain combines TRBV5-1 with TRBJ1-2, with 10 bases matching TRBD1. Germline CDR1 SGHRS, CDR2 YFSETQ. CDR3 length: 14 amino acids. Trimming removed 4 bases from V and 2 bases from J; junction bases left unmatched: 2. The CDR3 DNA, read in part, is TGCGCCAGCAGCATGGACAGGGGGAACTATGGC. Its protein is CASSMDRGNYG. The complete CDR3 reads CASSMDRGNYGYTF. The variable domain in full, with the rest retrieved from reference TRBV5-1 and TRBJ1-2, is KAGVTQTPRYLIKTRGQQVTLSCSPISGHRSVSWYQQTPGQGLQFLFEYFSETQRNKGNFPGRFSGRQFSNSRSEMNVSTLELGDSALYLCASSMDRGNYGYTFGSGTRLTVV.

As for this clone: The missing CDR3 end, 3 residues past where the read stops, is filled in from the germline J gene. J is TRBJ1-1 and V is TRBV18, with 7 positions matching TRBD1. V trimming: 4 bases; J trimming: 0 bases; junction bases outside the gene matches: 5. Looked up from germline, CDR1 is KGHSH and CDR2 is LQKENI. This CDR3 contains 15 residues. CDR3 residues: CASSQSGQLNTEAFF. CDR3 DNA, as far as it was read: TGTGCCAGCTCACAATCGGGACAGTTGAACACTGAA.

Comment on this clone: The read is 3 residues too short to cover the CDR3 end, so that end is filled in from the germline J gene. This chain uses TRBV7-3 with TRBJ1-6, with 9 bases that match TRBD1. The CDR3 is 18 residues long. V was pared by 5 bases and J by 1 base, with 9 bases of the junction left unmatched. Per germline, CDR1 SGHTA and CDR2 FQGTGA. The sequenced CDR3 bases are TGTGCCAGCAGCCCCCTGGACAGGGGCGGTTCCTATAATTCACCC. Protein sequence: CASSPLDRGGSYNSP. The CDR3 in full is CASSPLDRGGSYNSPLHF.

As concerns this clone: The CDR3 end is not reached by the read, which stops 3 residues before it; the germline J gene fills it in. This chain links TRBV5-1 with TRBJ2-5; 8 bases match TRBD1. The germline V gene has CDR1 SGHRS and CDR2 YFSETQ. This CDR3 has 14 residues. The trim removed 4 bases at V and 7 bases at J, leaving 9 bases unmatched. The part of the CDR3 DNA that was read is TGCGCCAGCAGCCCAGGACAGGGAGAGGGGACC. It encodes CASSPGQGEGT. The whole CDR3 sequence is CASSPGQGEGTQYF.

A remark on this clone: The sequence runs out 3 residues before the end of the CDR3; the remainder is reconstructed from the germline J gene. The chain uses TRBV7-2 and TRBJ2-1, with 13 bases matching TRBD2. V shed 3 bases and J 9 bases; nucleotides not matched to a gene: 5. Germline V gene data show CDR1 as SGHTA and CDR2 as FQGNSA. This CDR3 is 15 amino acids long. The sequenced CDR3 bases are TGTGCCAGCAGCTTCGGACTAGCGGGAGAAGGTGAG. Its protein is CASSFGLAGEGE. In full, the CDR3 reads CASSFGLAGEGEQFF. The full variable domain, in which reference TRBV7-2 and TRBJ2-1 provide the parts outside the CDR3, is GAGVSQSPSNKVTEKGKDVELRCDPISGHTALYWYRQSLGQGLEFLIYFQGNSAPDKSGLPSDRFSAERTGGSVSTLTIQRTQQEDSAVYLCASSFGLAGEGEQFFGPGTRLTVL.

This clone is medium-sized by frequency. The sequenced fragment ends 3 residues before the CDR3 boundary, so the rest is inferred from the germline J gene. V usage is TRBV20-1 and J usage is TRBJ2-3; 7 nucleotides match TRBD2. Germline-derived CDR1 and CDR2 are DFQATT and SNEGSKA (reference sequence). There are 15 residues in the CDR3. V was pared by 5 bases and J by 4 bases, with 12 bases of the junction left unmatched. CDR3 DNA (partial): TGCAGTGCTCATCCGAGCGGGAAAGGGGCAGATACG. It translates to CSAHPSGKGADT. The full CDR3 protein reads CSAHPSGKGADTQYF.

Remarks on this clone: The read is 3 residues too short to cover the CDR3 end, so that end is filled in from the germline J gene. The chain joins TRBV30 to TRBJ2-3; weak D call: TRBD2 (7 bases). The CDR3 extends over 13 amino acids. V was clipped by 5 bases and J by 1 base, with 10 bases between them. CDR1 and CDR2 from the germline V gene are GTSNPN and SVGIG (reference sequence). Incomplete CDR3 DNA: TGTGCCTGGGGGGGGGCCCGCACAGATACG. Amino acids: CAWGGARTDT. The whole CDR3 is CAWGGARTDTQYF.

This clone is labeled medium-sized based on frequency. The read ends 3 residues early relative to the CDR3; the germline J gene fills the gap. The rearrangement joins TRBV18 to TRBJ2-7; perhaps TRBD2 as D (5 bases). V dropped 2 bases and J dropped 2 bases, with 10 bases sitting between them. This CDR3 is built from 14 residues. Germline V lookup: CDR1 KGHSH, CDR2 LQKENI. Partial CDR3 DNA: TGTGCCAGCTCACCAGAGGGTAGAGCCTACGAG. Protein product: CASSPEGRAYE. The full CDR3 sequence reads CASSPEGRAYEQYF. Complete variable domain (other parts from reference TRBV18 and TRBJ2-7): NAGVMQNPRHLVRRRGQEARLRCSPMKGHSHVYWYRQLPEEGLKFMVYLQKENIIDESGMPKERFSAEFPKEGPSILRIQQVVRGDSAAYFCASSPEGRAYEQYFGPGTRLTVT.

Comment on this clone: The CDR3 is cut off 3 residues early in the read; its end comes from the germline J gene. V usage is TRBV7-2 and J usage is TRBJ2-1; 11 bases line up with TRBD2. The CDR3 extends over 15 amino acids. V dropped 5 bases and J dropped 4; count of bases not matched to a gene: 4. Germline V gene lookup returns CDR1 SGHTA and CDR2 FQGNSA. The CDR3 loop reads CASSPGLAVYNEQFF. The covered CDR3 bases are TGTGCCAGCAGCCCGGGACTAGCGGTTTACAATGAG.

Comments on this clone: The CDR3 extends 3 residues past the end of the read, so its final part is completed from the germline J gene. The rearrangement joins TRBV20-1 to TRBJ1-6; weak D call: TRBD1 (5 bases). Germline V gene sequence: CDR1 DFQATT, CDR2 SNEGSKA (reference sequence). This CDR3 is 14 amino acids long. V dropped 0 bases and J dropped 6 bases, with 9 bases sitting between them. Here the CDR3 reads CSARERGSNSPLHF. The part of the CDR3 DNA that was read is TGCAGTGCTAGAGAGCGGGGGTCTAATTCACCC.

Considering frequency, this clone is medium-sized. This CDR3 is CASSTAGGPGETQYF. CDR3 bases read: TGTGCCAGCAGCACAGCGGGAGGGCCCGGAGAGACC. The chain employs TRBV7-2 and TRBJ2-5, with 10 bases fitting TRBD2. The read is 3 residues too short to cover the CDR3 end, so that end is filled in from the germline J gene. Germline values: CDR1 SGHTA, CDR2 FQGNSA. The V gene end was trimmed by 5 bases and the J gene end by 4 bases; junction bases not matched to a gene: 7. The CDR3 extends over 15 amino acids.

Notes on this clone: The sequence runs out 3 residues before the end of the CDR3; the remainder is reconstructed from the germline J gene. The chain links TRBV5-1 to TRBJ2-7; 8 nucleotides agree with TRBD1. CDR3 length equals 14 residues. After removal of 5 bases from V and 2 bases from J, the junction contained 6 bases not matched to a gene. CDR1 and CDR2 from the germline V gene are SGHRS and YFSETQ. The DNA read from the CDR3 is TGCGCCAGCAGTCCTCAGGGGGCGGCCTACGAG. As protein: CASSPQGAAYE. The full CDR3 protein reads CASSPQGAAYEQYF. The complete variable domain, with remaining parts taken from reference TRBV5-1 and TRBJ2-7, reads KAGVTQTPRYLIKTRGQQVTLSCSPISGHRSVSWYQQTPGQGLQFLFEYFSETQRNKGNFPGRFSGRQFSNSRSEMNVSTLELGDSALYLCASSPQGAAYEQYFGPGTRLTVT.